Listed below are T cell receptor beta chains from one sample, sequenced in a study of T-cell memory formation after mild COVID-19. TCRdb ran MiXCR on the 5' RACE reads and lists one entry per CDR3 protein. The sample holds 140,000 or so distinct CDR3 sequences; approximately 21% are singletons and the top ten take about 2%. The specimen was PBMCs or a T cell subset sorted from them (not recorded which). The receptor source for this set is an adult woman who had mild COVID-19 (a few samples of this study predate the infection). Cell type and time point are not known. Each CDR3 is given with its conserved first and last residue. D genes are given only for firm matches. Rows may omit the clone size; those that give it use once, few, many or a size class.

TRBJ2-3 | TRBV7-9 | few | - | CASSFDGTDTQYF | TGTGCCAGCAGCTTCGACGGAACAGATACGCAGTATTTT
TRBJ2-7 | TRBV29-1 | few | TRBD1 | CSVGQSSYEQYF | TGCAGCGTGGGACAGAGCTCCTACGAGCAGTACTTC
TRBJ2-7 | TRBV7-9 | few | - | CASSPKRSPSYEQYF | TGTGCCAGCAGCCCGAAGCGGAGCCCCTCCTACGAGCAGTACTTC
TRBJ1-3 | TRBV7-8 | - | - | CASSPQMTVNSGNTIYF | TGTGCCAGCAGCCCCCAGATGACAGTGAACTCTGGAAACACCATATATTTT
TRBJ2-1 | TRBV5-1 | - | TRBD1 | CASSVEGQGTYNEQFF | TGCGCCAGCAGCGTAGAGGGACAGGGGACCTACAATGAGCAGTTCTTC
TRBJ2-3 | TRBV5-5 | few | TRBD2 | CASSQRGLADTQYF | TGTGCCAGCAGCCAGCGGGGGCTGGCAGATACGCAGTATTTT
TRBJ2-2 | TRBV5-1 | - | TRBD1 | CASSLTGTGNTGELFF | TGCGCCAGCAGCCTAACCGGGACAGGCAACACCGGGGAGCTGTTTTTT
TRBJ1-2 | TRBV6-5 | few | TRBD1 | CASSDRDRDGYTF | TGTGCCAGCAGTGACCGGGACAGAGATGGCTACACCTTC
TRBJ2-1 | TRBV20-1 | - | - | CSAGRGQNEQFF | TGCAGTGCGGGGAGGGGGCAGAATGAGCAGTTCTTC
TRBJ2-7 | TRBV28 | many | - | CASSFLVVNLRAYEQYF | TGTGCCAGCAGTTTTTTGGTGGTAAACCTCAGAGCCTACGAGCAGTACTTC
TRBJ1-2 | TRBV9 | - | - | CASSANAGTIYGYTF | TGTGCCAGCAGCGCGAATGCCGGGACCATCTATGGCTACACCTTC
TRBJ2-2 | TRBV4-1 | - | - | CASSQVAGGELFF | TGCGCCAGCAGCCAAGTCGCGGGCGGGGAGCTGTTTTTT
TRBJ1-2 | TRBV7-2 | - | TRBD1 | CASSPGQVWYGYTF | TGTGCCAGCAGCCCGGGACAGGTTTGGTATGGCTACACCTTC
TRBJ1-2 | TRBV4-3 | - | - | CATREGPNYGYTF | TGCGCCACTAGGGAGGGCCCGAACTATGGCTACACCTTC
TRBJ1-2 | TRBV7-2 | - | TRBD1 | CASSRTRTGGVSGYTF | TGTGCCAGCAGCCGCACAAGGACAGGGGGAGTGTCTGGCTACACCTTC
TRBJ1-1 | TRBV7-8 | few | - | CASSQTENTEAFF | TGTGCCAGCAGCCAGACCGAGAACACTGAAGCTTTCTTT
TRBJ2-5 | TRBV12-3/TRBV12-4 | few | - | CASSTGLPTQYF | TGTGCCAGCAGCACGGGTCTGCCGACCCAGTACTTC
TRBJ2-4 | TRBV5-1 | few | - | CASSRDSNGGNIQYF | TGCGCCAGCAGCCGCGACTCAAACGGGGGAAACATTCAGTACTTC